Described below is a single T cell receptor beta chain sequence and its context. What antigen it recognizes has not been identified. Within one base of it there is no much larger clone, and no base qualities were kept. The source of the sample is a study of CD8 T cells in Susac syndrome (dated by TCRdb to between 2018 and 2020). Background for the entire study: Whether CD8+ T cell activation and differentiation in Susac syndrome was antigen driven was tested using repertoire sequencing.

RNA was extracted using the RNeasy kit, and 0.5 to 1 microgram was reverse transcribed with random hexamers. The immunoSEQ multiplex PCR assay, which covers 54 Vbeta and 13 Jbeta segments, was used to amplify TCR beta CDR3 regions. PCR amplification bias was corrected by using a synthetic template baseline for primer optimization and computational correction. On the study's bioinformatics: Reads were annotated to V, D and J genes according to IMGT and were analyzed with immunoSEQ Analyzer, with only productive sequences retained. To calculate clonality, Shannon entropy was normalized by log2 of the number of productive unique sequences and then subtracted from one. For each patient and control, public and private clones were evaluated among the 100 most prevalent clones. Susac-specific clones were defined as absent from healthy and MS cohorts, 1052 published viral clones and other ImmuneACCESS disease sequences. TCRdb trimmed public reads at Q25 via fastp, called clones via MiXCR and kept in-frame beta chains. Here each entry gathers all rows of one CDR3 protein and keeps the most common genes and DNA. TCRdb assigned the V and J calls; the authors' analysis was not used. The sample includes 150,000 to 200,000 distinct CDR3 sequences, with 93% observed a single time. Jointly, the top ten make up just over 0.13% of the sample.

High-throughput TCR beta sequencing profiled peripheral blood CD8+ and CD4+ T cells from healthy donors, Susac syndrome patients and multiple sclerosis patients. Healthy donors were age- and sex-matched controls. Bulk CD8+ and CD4+ T cells were purified magnetically by negative isolation, whereas CD8+ TEMRA cells were enriched by FACS. Blood was collected in EDTA tubes and processed within 24 hours, with PBMCs isolated through density gradient centrifugation. PBMCs intended for TCR sequencing were cryopreserved in liquid nitrogen and thawed later in a water bath at 37 degrees C. A purity of at least 90% was achieved for sorted or isolated CD4+, CD8+ and CD8+ TEMRA cells. Study-level results and caveats: The number of individuals in the TCR sequencing and HLA analysis was acknowledged as relatively small.

V is pruned by 5 bases and J by 4 bases, leaving 12 bases of the junction without a gene match. Per the germline V gene, SGHAT is the CDR1 and FQNNGV is the CDR2. CDR3 length: 17 amino acids, cysteine to phenylalanine. Kept here is only the CDR3 DNA, which spans 51 bases and is read in frame from base 1. The rearranged chain carries TRBV11-2 and TRBJ2-5, with 11 bases matching TRBD2. The TCR originated in a human donor in good health. Sequencing was carried out using CD4+ T cells from PBMCs. In nucleotides, the sequence is TGTGCCAGCAGCCCCGGGCAAGGAACTAGCGGGGGAGAGACCCAGTACTTC. It is translated as CASSPGQGTSGGETQYF. The full variable domain, completed from the reference TRBV11-2 and TRBJ2-5 proteins outside the CDR3, reads EAGVAQSPRYKIIEKRQSVAFWCNPISGHATLYWYQQILGQGPKLLIQFQNNGVVDDSQLPKDRFSAERLKGVDSTLKIQPAKLEDSAVYLCASSPGQGTSGGETQYFGPGTRLLVL.